This entry describes one TCR beta chain. No antigen is known for it. The sample originates from a study of T cell responses to AZD1222 COVID-19 vaccine. This CDR3 region has 11 residues. V was pared by 3 bases and J by 10 bases, with 7 bases between. Germline V gene lookup returns CDR1 LGHDT and CDR2 YNNKEL (reference sequence). The study's findings and limits: Reportedly, nearly half the spike-specific TCRs target unmutated variant regions.

Libraries were prepared by immunoSEQ multiplex PCR; TCRdb keeps only in-frame clonotypes and omits some of them. This table holds 70,000 to 75,000 clones, about three quarters found once. The sample in question was peripheral blood, obtained 28 days after the second AZD1222 dose. The chain carries TRBV3-1 (or the pseudogene TRBV3-2) and TRBJ2-1; TRBD1 is a possible D gene (5 bases). The source is an adult who received the AZD1222 COVID-19 vaccine. For the CDR3, the DNA is TGTGCCAGCAGCCAGGCAGGGGAGCAGTTCTTC. This sequence encodes CASSQAGEQFF.